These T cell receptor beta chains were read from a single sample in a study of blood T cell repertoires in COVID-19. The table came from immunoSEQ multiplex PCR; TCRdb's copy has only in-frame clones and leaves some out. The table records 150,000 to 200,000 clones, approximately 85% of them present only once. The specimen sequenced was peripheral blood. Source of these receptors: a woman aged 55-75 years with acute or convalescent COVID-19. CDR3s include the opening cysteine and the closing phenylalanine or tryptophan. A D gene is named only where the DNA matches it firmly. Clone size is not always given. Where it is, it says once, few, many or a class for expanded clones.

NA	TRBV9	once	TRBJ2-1	CASSVSGSYNEQFF	TGTGCCAGCAGCGTAAGCGGCTCCTACAATGAGCAGTTCTTC
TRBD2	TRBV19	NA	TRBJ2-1	CASGLAGHYNEQFF	TGTGCCAGTGGGCTAGCGGGTCACTACAATGAGCAGTTCTTC
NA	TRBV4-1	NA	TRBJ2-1	CASSNLDLLQYNEQFF	TGCGCCAGCAGCAACCTGGACTTACTTCAATACAATGAGCAGTTCTTC
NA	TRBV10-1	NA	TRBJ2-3	CASSESFAPSVDTQYF	TGCGCCAGCAGTGAGTCTTTCGCGCCCTCGGTAGATACGCAGTATTTT
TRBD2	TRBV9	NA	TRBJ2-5	CASSAPSGRAGETQYF	TGTGCCAGCAGCGCCCCTAGCGGGAGGGCCGGAGAGACCCAGTACTTC
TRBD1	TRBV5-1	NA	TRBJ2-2	CASSETGGAGELFF	TGCGCCAGCAGCGAGACAGGGGGTGCCGGGGAGCTGTTTTTT
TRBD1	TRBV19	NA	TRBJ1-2	CASSIVGTGDFYGYTF	TGTGCCAGTAGTATAGTCGGGACAGGGGACTTCTATGGCTACACCTTC
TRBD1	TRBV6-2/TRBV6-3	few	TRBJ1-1	CASSQINRGNIVNTEAFF	TGTGCCAGCAGTCAAATAAACAGGGGGAACATCGTAAACACTGAAGCTTTCTTT
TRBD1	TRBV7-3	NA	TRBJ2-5	CASSEGAGGTQYF	TGTGCCAGCAGCGAAGGGGCAGGGGGGACCCAGTACTTC
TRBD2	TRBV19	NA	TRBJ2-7	CASSPTSSYEQYF	TGTGCCAGTAGCCCGACTAGCAGCTACGAGCAGTACTTC
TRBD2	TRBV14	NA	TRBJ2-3	CASSIAGGGQYF	TGTGCCAGCAGCATAGCGGGAGGGGGGCAGTATTTT
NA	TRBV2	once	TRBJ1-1	CASSEWGPGDTEAFF	TGTGCCAGCAGTGAGTGGGGGCCCGGAGATACTGAAGCTTTCTTT
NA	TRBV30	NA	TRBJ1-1	CAWEDYTEAFF	TGTGCCTGGGAGGACTACACTGAAGCTTTCTTT
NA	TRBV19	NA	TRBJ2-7	CASSPLSGYSSYEQYF	TGTGCCAGTAGTCCGCTTAGCGGCTATAGCTCCTACGAGCAGTACTTC
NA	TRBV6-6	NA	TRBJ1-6	CASTSGGALRNSPLHF	TGTGCCAGCACCTCGGGGGGGGCACTAAGGAATTCACCCCTCCACTTT
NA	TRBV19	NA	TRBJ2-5	CASSITGSQETQYF	TGTGCCAGTAGTATAACAGGGTCCCAAGAGACCCAGTACTTC
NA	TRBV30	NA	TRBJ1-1	CAWSTQSLNTEAFF	TGTGCCTGGAGTACGCAGTCGCTGAACACTGAAGCTTTCTTT
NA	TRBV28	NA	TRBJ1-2	CASSSQGRGFGYTF	TGTGCCAGCAGCTCCCAGGGAAGGGGGTTTGGCTACACCTTC
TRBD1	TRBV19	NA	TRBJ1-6	CASSIQGAENSPLHF	TGTGCCAGTAGTATTCAGGGGGCTGAAAATTCACCCCTCCACTTT
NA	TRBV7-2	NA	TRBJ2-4	CAITGASKNIQYF	TGTGCCATAACTGGGGCGTCCAAAAACATTCAGTACTTC
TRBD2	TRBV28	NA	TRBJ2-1	CASSRGQAEVGRADNEQFF	TGTGCCAGCAGTCGGGGGCAGGCAGAAGTCGGGAGGGCCGACAATGAGCAGTTCTTC
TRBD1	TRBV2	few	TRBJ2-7	CASNWDSSYEQYF	TGTGCCAGCAATTGGGACAGCTCCTACGAGCAGTACTTC
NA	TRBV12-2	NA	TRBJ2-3	CASRLPRGGREGGRDTQYF	TGTGCAAGTCGCCTACCAAGAGGTGGGCGGGAGGGCGGGAGAGATACGCAGTATTTT
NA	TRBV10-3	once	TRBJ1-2	CAIRATGTHYGYTF	TGTGCCATCAGGGCTACCGGGACACACTATGGCTACACCTTC
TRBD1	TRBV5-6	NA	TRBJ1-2	CASSLVGTDYGYTF	TGTGCCAGCAGCTTAGTCGGGACAGACTATGGCTACACCTTC
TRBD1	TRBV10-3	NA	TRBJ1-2	CAISESRQGAYGYTF	TGTGCCATCAGTGAGTCGAGACAGGGGGCTTACGGCTACACCTTC
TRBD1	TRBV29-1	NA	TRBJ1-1	CSGGQVGNTEAFF	TGCAGCGGTGGACAGGTTGGGAACACTGAAGCTTTCTTT
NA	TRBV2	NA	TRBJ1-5	CASSVQGRNQPQHF	TGTGCCAGCAGTGTGCAGGGTCGGAATCAGCCCCAGCATTTT
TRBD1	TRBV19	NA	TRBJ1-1	CASRPGQANTEAFF	TGTGCCAGTAGACCGGGACAGGCAAACACTGAAGCTTTCTTT
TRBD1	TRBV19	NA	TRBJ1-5	CASKQTGVGNQPQHF	TGTGCCAGTAAACAGACAGGGGTTGGCAATCAGCCCCAGCATTTT
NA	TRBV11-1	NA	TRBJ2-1	CASSALLTSEMFF	TGTGCCAGCAGCGCGCTCCTGACATCCGAAATGTTCTTC
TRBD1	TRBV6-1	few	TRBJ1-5	CASSGKQGAGNQPQHF	TGTGCCAGCAGTGGGAAGCAGGGGGCCGGCAATCAGCCCCAGCATTTT
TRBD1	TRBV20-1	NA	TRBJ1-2	CSASTGTGTGYTF	TGCAGTGCTAGTACCGGGACAGGGACTGGCTACACCTTC
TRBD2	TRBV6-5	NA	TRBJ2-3	CASRLAGRNTDTQYF	TGTGCCAGCAGACTAGCGGGAAGGAATACAGATACGCAGTATTTT
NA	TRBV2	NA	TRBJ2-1	CASTNPPVSRFF	TGTGCCAGCACCAACCCTCCGGTCTCGAGGTTCTTC
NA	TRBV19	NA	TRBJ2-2	CASRITGTTSNTGELFF	TGTGCCAGTAGGATCACCGGGACAACCTCGAACACCGGGGAGCTGTTTTTT
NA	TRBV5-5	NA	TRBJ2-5	CASSLEAGRETQYF	TGTGCCAGCAGCTTGGAGGCGGGAAGAGAGACCCAGTACTTC
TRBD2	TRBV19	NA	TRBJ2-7	CASSIRAAGASEQYF	TGTGCCAGTAGTATTCGCGCAGCGGGAGCGAGCGAGCAGTACTTC
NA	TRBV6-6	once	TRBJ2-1	CASSLRDFPSYNEQFF	TGTGCCAGCAGTTTAAGGGACTTCCCCTCCTACAATGAGCAGTTCTTC
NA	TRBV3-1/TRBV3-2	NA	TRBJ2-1	CASSQATGHRLNEQFF	TGTGCCAGCAGCCAAGCCACGGGTCACCGCCTCAATGAGCAGTTCTTC
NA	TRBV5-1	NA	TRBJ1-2	CASSLGDSVGGYTF	TGCGCCAGCAGCTTGGGGGACTCGGTGGGAGGCTACACCTTC
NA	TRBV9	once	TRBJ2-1	CASSVVAVPYNEQFF	TGTGCCAGCAGCGTAGTAGCGGTACCCTACAATGAGCAGTTCTTC
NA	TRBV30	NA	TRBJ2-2	CAWSFSTGELFF	TGTGCCTGGAGTTTTAGCACCGGGGAGCTGTTTTTT
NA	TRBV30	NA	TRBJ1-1	CATTVDSRTEAFF	TGTGCCACTACCGTCGACAGTCGGACTGAAGCTTTCTTT
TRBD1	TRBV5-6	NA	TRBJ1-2	CASSLEGAGYGYTF	TGTGCCAGCAGCTTGGAGGGGGCCGGCTATGGCTACACCTTC
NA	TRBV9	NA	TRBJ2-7	CASSVETTAYEQYF	TGTGCCAGCAGCGTAGAGACTACAGCCTACGAGCAGTACTTC
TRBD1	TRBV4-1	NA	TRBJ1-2	CASSSGGGTGSYGYTF	TGCGCCAGCAGCTCAGGAGGGGGGACAGGCAGCTATGGCTACACCTTC
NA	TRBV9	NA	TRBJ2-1	CASSPPLYNEQFF	TGTGCCAGCAGCCCCCCTCTTTACAATGAGCAGTTCTTC
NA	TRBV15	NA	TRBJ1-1	CATSRTKESTEAFF	TGTGCCACCAGCAGGACTAAGGAGAGCACTGAAGCTTTCTTT
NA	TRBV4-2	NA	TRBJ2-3	CASSQKSGVATDTQYF	TGTGCCAGCAGCCAAAAGTCGGGAGTAGCCACAGATACGCAGTATTTT
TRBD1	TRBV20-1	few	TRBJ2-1	CSASGTGGFNEQFF	TGCAGTGCTAGTGGGACAGGGGGCTTCAATGAGCAGTTCTTC
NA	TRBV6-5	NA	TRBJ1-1	CASRGQVREAFF	TGTGCCAGCAGGGGTCAGGTGAGAGAAGCTTTCTTT
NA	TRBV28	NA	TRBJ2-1	CASSLRGTSSNEQFF	TGTGCCAGCAGTTTAAGGGGAACCTCCTCCAATGAGCAGTTCTTC
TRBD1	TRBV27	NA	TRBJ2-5	CASSFQGATETQYF	TGTGCCAGCAGTTTCCAGGGGGCGACGGAGACCCAGTACTTC
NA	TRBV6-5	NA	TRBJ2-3	CASIWPGTDTQYF	TGTGCCAGCATCTGGCCCGGCACAGATACGCAGTATTTT